These T cell receptor beta chains were read from a single sample in a study of control samples from healthy donors and cancer patients. Here immunoSEQ multiplex PCR was the method, and the copy in TCRdb shows in-frame clones only, minus some. The sample consists of some 140,000 clones, 80% to 90% of them appearing once. The sample comprised blood. Receptors originate from a woman aged 25 to 39 in good health. The conserved cysteine and the conserved F or W are not part of the CDR3 here. Some rows mark clone size as missing; the rest say once, few, many or name a class of expanded clone.

>NA|TRBV27
ASSFHPPQGAAGYT
>NA|TRBV28
ASTEGWGGEQF
>NA|TRBV4-1
ASSPPGRANNEQF
>NA|TRBV11-3
ASSLVPPGQGAWGYT
>NA|TRBV28
ASRPPVYSNQPQH
>NA|TRBV3-1/TRBV3-2
ASSYRAADTQY
>few|TRBV15
ATSRRQGSTDTQY
>once|TRBV30
AWSREDRGNSPLH
>NA|TRBV3-1/TRBV3-2
ASSQASMGLAPSTQY
>NA|TRBV7-2
ASSLVGTSGNHEQY
>once|TRBV19
ASQLPGQKNTEAF
>NA|TRBV5-6
ASSLGDLSTDTQY
>NA|TRBV29-1
SAGTSGGEQY